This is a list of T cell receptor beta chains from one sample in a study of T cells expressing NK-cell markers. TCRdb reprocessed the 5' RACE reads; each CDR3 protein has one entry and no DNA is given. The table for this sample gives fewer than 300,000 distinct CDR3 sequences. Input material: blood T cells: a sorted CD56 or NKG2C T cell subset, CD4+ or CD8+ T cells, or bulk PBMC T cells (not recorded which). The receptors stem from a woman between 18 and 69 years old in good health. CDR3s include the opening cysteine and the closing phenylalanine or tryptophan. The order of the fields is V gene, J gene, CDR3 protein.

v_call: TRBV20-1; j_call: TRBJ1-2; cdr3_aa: CSGPRGSYGYTF
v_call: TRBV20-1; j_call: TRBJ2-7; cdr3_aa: CSASFGLAGALYEQYF
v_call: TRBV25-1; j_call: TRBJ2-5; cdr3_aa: CASSVTSGFETQYF
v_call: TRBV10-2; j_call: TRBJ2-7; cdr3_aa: CASHRGNYEQYF
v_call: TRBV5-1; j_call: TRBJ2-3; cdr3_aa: CASSLPGSSTDTQYF
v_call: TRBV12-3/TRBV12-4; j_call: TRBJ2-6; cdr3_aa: CASRGTSGANVLTF
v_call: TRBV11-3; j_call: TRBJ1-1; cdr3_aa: CASSHSRASTRRTEAFF
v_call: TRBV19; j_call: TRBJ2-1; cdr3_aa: CASSISLAGGNEQFF
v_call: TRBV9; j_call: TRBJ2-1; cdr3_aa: CASSAKSYNEQFF
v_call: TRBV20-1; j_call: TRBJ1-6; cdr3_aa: CSAREDILKPLHF
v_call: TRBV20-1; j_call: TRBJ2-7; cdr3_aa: CSAVDPGSSYEQYF
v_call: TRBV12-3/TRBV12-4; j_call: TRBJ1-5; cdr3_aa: CASSLGEFNQPQHF
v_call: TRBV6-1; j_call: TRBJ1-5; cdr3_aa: CASSEQANQPQHF
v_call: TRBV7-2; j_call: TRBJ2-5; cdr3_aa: CASSPLSGGNQYF
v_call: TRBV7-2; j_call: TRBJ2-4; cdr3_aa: CASSLLAGVGNIQYF
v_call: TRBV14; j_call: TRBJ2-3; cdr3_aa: CASSRSGPSTDTQYF
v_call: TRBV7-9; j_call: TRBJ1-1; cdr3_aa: CASSLAGGRTAFF
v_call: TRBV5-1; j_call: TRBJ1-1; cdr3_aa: CASSHASGGKAFF
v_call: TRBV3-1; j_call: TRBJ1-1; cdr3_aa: CASSQDHRGTEAFF
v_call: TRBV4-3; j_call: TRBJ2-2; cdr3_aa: CASSQAGYGSYTGELFF
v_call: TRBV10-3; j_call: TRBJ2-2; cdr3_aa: CAISETDEVGGELFF
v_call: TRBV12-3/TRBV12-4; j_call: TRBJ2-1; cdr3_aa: CASSLIPRQGVYEQFF
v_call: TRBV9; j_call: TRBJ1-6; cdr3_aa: CASSVGAGVSPLHF
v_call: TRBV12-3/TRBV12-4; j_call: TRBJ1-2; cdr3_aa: CASSKDRGHYGYTF
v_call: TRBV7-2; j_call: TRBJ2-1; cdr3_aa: CASSRDRGNNEQFF
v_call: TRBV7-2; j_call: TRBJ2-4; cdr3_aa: CASSWGPGVKNIQYF
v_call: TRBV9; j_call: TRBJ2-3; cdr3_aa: CASSVEGGRGPDTQYF
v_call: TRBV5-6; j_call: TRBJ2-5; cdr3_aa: CASSLQAGELQETQYF
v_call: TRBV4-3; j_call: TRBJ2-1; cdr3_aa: CASSQGLGTSGYNEQFF
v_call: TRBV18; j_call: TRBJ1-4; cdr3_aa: CASSPPEGYGEKLFF
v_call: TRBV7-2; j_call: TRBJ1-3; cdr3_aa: CASSYFYSGNTIYF
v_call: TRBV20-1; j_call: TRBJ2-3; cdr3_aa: CSAGEQGRPDTQYF
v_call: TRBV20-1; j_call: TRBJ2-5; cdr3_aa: CSAGTPGLAGETQYF
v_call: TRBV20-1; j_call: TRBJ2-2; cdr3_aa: CSTRLAGGTGELFF
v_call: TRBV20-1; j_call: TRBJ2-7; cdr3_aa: CSASGAGGQSYEQYF
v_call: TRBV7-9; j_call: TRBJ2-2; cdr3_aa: CASSLGRLEVGELFF
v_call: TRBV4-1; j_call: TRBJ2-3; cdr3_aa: CASSQGLALTTDTQYF
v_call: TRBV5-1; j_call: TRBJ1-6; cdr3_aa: CASSPGQVNSPLHF
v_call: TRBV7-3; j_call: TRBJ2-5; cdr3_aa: CASSLTPTGIGETQYF
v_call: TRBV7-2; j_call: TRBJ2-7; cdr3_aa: CASSTRRQGDRYEQYF
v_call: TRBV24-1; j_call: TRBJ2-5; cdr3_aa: CATSDASGGTETQYF
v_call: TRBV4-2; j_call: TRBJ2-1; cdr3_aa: CASSQEGGQYNEQFF
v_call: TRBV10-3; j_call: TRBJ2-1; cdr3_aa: CAISDPPYGGPSYNEQFF
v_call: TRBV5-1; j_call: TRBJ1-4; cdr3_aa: CASSLGQGKNSLFF
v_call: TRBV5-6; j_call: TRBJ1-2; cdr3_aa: CASSLALAPGGSNYGYTF
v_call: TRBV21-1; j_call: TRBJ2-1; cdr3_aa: CASSTPDRDDSYNEQFF
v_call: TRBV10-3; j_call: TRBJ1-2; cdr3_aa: CAISRFEDGIKGYTF
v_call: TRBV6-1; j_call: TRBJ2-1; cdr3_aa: CASGIYSTPYNEQFF